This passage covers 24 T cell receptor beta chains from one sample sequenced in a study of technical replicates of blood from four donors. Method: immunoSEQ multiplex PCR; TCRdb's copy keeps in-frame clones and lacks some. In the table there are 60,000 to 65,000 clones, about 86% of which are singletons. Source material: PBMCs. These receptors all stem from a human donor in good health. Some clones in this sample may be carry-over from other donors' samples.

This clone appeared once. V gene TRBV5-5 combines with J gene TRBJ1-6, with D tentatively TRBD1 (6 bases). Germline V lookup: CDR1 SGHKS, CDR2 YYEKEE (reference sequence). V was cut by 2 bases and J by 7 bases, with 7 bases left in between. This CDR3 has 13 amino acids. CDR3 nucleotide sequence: TGTGCCAGCAGCTTACAGGGAAATTCACCCCTCCACTTT. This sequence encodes CASSLQGNSPLHF.

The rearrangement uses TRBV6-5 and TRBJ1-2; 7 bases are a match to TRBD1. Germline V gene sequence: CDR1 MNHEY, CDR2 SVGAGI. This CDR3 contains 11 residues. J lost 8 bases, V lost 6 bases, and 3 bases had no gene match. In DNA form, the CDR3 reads TGTGCCAGCAGCCAGGGGGAAGGCTACACCTTC. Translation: CASSQGEGYTF.

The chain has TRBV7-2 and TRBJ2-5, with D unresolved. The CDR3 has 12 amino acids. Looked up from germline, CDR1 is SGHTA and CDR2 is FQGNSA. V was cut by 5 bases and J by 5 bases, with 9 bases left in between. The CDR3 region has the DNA TGTGCCAGCAGCCCATCACTGGAGACCCAGTACTTC. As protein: CASSPSLETQYF.

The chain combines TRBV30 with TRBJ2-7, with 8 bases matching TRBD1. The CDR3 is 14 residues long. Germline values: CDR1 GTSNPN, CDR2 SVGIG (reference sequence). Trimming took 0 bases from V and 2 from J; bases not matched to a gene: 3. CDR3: CAWSVAGGAYEQYF. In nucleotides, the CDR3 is TGTGCCTGGAGTGTAGCAGGGGGCGCCTACGAGCAGTACTTC.

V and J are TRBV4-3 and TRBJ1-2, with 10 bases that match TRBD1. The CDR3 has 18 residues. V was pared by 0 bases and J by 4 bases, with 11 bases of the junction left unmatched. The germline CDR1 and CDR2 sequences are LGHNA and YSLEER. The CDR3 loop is CASSQDNSWTGGSYGYTF. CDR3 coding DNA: TGCGCCAGCAGCCAAGATAATAGTTGGACAGGGGGGAGCTATGGCTACACCTTC.

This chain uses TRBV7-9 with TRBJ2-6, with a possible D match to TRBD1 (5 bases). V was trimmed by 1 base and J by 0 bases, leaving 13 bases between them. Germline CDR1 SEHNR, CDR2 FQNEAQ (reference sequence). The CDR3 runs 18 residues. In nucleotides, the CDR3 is TGTGCCAGCAGCTTAGTCCAGGGTAGAGCCTCTGGGGCCAACGTCCTGACTTTC. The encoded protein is CASSLVQGRASGANVLTF.

Here the CDR3 reads CASMAGGRTGELFF. For the CDR3, the DNA is TGTGCCAGCATGGCGGGGGGGCGCACCGGGGAGCTGTTTTTT. The chain has TRBV2 and TRBJ2-2, with TRBD2 matching over 9 bases. The CDR3 is 14 amino acids. The V gene's germline CDR1 is SNHLY and CDR2 FYNNEI. V dropped 7 bases and J dropped 4; count of bases not matched to a gene: 4.

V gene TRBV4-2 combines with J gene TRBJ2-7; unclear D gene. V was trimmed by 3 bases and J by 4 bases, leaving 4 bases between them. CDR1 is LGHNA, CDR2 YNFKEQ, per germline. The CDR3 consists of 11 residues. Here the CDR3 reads CASSQRYEQYF. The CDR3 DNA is TGTGCCAGCAGCCAGAGGTACGAGCAGTACTTC.

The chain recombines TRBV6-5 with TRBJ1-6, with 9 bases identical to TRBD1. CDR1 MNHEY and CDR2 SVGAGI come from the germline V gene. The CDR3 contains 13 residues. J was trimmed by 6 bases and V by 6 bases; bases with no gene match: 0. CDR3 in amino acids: CASRGQGNSPLHF. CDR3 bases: TGTGCCAGCAGGGGACAGGGTAATTCACCCCTCCACTTT.

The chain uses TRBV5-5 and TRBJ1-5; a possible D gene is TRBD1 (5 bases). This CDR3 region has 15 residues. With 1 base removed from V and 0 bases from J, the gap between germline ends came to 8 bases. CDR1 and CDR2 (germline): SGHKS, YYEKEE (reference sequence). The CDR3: CASSLTGYSNQPQHF. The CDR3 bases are TGTGCCAGCAGCTTGACAGGCTATAGCAATCAGCCCCAGCATTTT. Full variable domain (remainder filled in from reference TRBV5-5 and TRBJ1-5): DAGVTQSPTHLIKTRGQQVTLRCSPISGHKSVSWYQQVLGQGPQFIFQYYEKEERGRGNFPDRFSARQFPNYSSELNVNALLLGDSALYLCASSLTGYSNQPQHFGDGTRLSIL.

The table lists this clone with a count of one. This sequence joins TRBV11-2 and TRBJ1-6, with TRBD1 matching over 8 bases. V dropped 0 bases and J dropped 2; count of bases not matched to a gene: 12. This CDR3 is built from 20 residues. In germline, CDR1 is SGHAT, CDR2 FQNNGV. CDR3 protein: CASSLDPRQGKSAYNSPLHF. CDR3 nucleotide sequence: TGTGCCAGCAGCTTAGACCCCCGACAGGGGAAGAGCGCCTATAATTCACCCCTCCACTTT.

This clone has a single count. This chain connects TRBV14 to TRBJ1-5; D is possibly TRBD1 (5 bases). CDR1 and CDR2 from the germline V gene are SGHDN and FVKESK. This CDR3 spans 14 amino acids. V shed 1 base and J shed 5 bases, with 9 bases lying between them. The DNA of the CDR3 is TGTGCCAGCAGCCAAGGGGGCAACCATCAGCCCCAGCATTTT. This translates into CASSQGGNHQPQHF.

CDR3 sequence (DNA): TGTGCCTGGAGTGAAATGGGGGGGTTTGAGCAGTACTTC. It codes for CAWSEMGGFEQYF. The chain is built from TRBV30 and TRBJ2-7; 7 bases align to TRBD2. The CDR3 covers 13 residues. The V segment lost 1 base and the J segment 7 bases; nucleotides outside the gene matches: 7. Germline V gene data show CDR1 as GTSNPN and CDR2 as SVGIG (reference sequence).

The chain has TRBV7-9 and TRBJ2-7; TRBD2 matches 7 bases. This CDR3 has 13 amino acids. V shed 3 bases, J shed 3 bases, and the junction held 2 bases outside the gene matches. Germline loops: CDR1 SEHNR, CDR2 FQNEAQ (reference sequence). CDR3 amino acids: CASSFSSGYEQYF. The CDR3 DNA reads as TGTGCCAGCAGCTTTTCTAGCGGCTACGAGCAGTACTTC.

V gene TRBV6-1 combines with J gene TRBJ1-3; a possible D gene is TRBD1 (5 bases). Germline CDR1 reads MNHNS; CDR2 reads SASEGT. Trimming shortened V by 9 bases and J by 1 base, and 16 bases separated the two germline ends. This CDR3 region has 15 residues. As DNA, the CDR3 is TGTGCCAGAGGGGAGGGTTCTAGTTCTGGAAACACCATATATTTT. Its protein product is CARGEGSSSGNTIYF.

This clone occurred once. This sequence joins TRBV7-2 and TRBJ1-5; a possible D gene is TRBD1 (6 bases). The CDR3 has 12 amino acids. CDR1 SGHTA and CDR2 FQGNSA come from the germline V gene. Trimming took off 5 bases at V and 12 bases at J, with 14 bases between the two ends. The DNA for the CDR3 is TGTGCCAGCAGCCTAAACAGGGAGCGCCAGCATTTT. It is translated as CASSLNRERQHF.

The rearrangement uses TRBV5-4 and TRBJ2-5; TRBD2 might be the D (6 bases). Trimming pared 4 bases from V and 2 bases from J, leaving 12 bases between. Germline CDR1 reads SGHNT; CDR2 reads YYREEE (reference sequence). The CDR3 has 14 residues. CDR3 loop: CASSAGLAQETQYF. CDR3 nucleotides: TGTGCCAGCAGCGCGGGCCTAGCGCAAGAGACCCAGTACTTC.

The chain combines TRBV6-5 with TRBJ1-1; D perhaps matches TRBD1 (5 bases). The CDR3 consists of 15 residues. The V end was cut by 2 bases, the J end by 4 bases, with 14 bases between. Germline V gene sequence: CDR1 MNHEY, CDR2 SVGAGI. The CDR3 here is CASSYGDSRGTEAFF. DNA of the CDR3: TGTGCCAGCAGTTACGGGGACTCACGGGGCACTGAAGCTTTCTTT.

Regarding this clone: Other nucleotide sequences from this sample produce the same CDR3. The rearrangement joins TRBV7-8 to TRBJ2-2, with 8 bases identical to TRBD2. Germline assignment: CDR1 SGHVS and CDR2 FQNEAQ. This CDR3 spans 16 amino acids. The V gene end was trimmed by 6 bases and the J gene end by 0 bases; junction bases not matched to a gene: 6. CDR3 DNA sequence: TGTGCCAGCAGTCTACGGGAGGGCTCGAACACCGGGGAGCTGTTTTTT. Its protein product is CASSLREGSNTGELFF.

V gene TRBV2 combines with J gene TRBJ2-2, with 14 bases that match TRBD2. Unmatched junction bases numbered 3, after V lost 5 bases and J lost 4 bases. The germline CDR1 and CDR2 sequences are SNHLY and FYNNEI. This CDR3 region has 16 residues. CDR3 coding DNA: TGTGCCAGCAGTCCTGGACTAGCGGGGGGCACCGGGGAGCTGTTTTTT. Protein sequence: CASSPGLAGGTGELFF.

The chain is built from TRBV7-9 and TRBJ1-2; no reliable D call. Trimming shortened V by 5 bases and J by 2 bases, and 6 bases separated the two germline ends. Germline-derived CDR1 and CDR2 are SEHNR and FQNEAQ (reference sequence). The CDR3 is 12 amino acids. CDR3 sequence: CASSNGNYGYTF. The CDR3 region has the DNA TGTGCCAGCAGCAACGGGAACTATGGCTACACCTTC.

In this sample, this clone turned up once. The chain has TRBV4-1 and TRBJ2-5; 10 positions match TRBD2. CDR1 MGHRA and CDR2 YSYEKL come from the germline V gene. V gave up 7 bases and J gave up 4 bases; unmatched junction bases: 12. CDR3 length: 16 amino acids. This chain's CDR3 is CASTPTSGNAIETQYF. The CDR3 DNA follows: TGCGCCAGCACCCCAACTAGCGGGAACGCGATAGAGACCCAGTACTTC.

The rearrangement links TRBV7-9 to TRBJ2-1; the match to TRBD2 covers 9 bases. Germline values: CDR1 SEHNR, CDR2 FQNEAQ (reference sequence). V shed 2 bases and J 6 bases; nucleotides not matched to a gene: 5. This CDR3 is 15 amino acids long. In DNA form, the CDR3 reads TGTGCCAGCAGCTTAATAGCGGGAGTTCGCAATGAGCAGTTCTTC. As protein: CASSLIAGVRNEQFF.

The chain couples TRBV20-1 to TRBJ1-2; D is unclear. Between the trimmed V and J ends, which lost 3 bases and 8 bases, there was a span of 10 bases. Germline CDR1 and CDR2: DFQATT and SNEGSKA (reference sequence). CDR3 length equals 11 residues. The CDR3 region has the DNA TGCAGTGCTAGTGCGGGGTGGGGCTACACCTTC. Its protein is CSASAGWGYTF.